The 12 T cell receptor beta chains listed next were all sequenced from one sample in a study of tumor and adjacent non-tumor tissue in lung cancer. No cell sorting was done before RNA was extracted from the tissue. This non-tumor lung sample came from over 3 cm beyond the tumor edge. TCRbeta libraries were built with three rounds of nested PCR, modified from ARM-PCR. MiXCR, run by TCRdb on the multiplex PCR reads, gives a single entry per CDR3 protein. Of approximately 79,000 distinct CDR3 sequences listed, around 76% were seen once; the top ten hold about two fifths. The sequenced sample consisted of distant non-tumor lung tissue. The origin of the receptors is a man between 65 and 79 years old with non-small cell lung cancer.

This clonotype was recorded once. V and J are TRBV11-2 and TRBJ2-3; TRBD1 or TRBD2 may be the D gene (6 bases each). Trimming cost V 2 bases and J 6 bases, with 12 bases left between them. Germline V lookup: CDR1 SGHAT, CDR2 FQNNGV. This CDR3 comprises 14 residues. The CDR3 protein is CASSLYRGQDTQYF. Here the CDR3 DNA reads TGTGCCAGCAGCTTATATCGGGGGCAGGATACGCAGTATTTT.

This clonotype was found once. One end of the junction varies from germline; a read error may be responsible. The V and J genes are TRBV7-8 and TRBJ2-4, with D possibly TRBD1 on 6 matching bases. The CDR3 extends over 14 amino acids. Germline assignment: CDR1 SGHVS and CDR2 FQNEAQ. In nucleotides, the CDR3 is TGTGCTAGCAGATTAGGGGGACATGAGAACATTCAGTACTTC. This codes for CASRLGGHENIQYF.

With regard to this clonotype: A read error may be the cause here, since a much bigger clone is one base away. The chain is built from TRBV20-1 and TRBJ2-7, with a weak D call TRBD2 (6 bases). Germline values: CDR1 DFQATT, CDR2 SNEGSKA (reference sequence). The CDR3 covers 17 residues. The CDR3 is CSARDLFGGLPSYERYF. The DNA for the CDR3 is TGCAGTGCTAGAGATCTTTTTGGAGGACTACCGTCCTACGAGCGGTACTTC.

As for this clonotype: A much larger clone differs from this one at a single base, so this may be a read error. This rearrangement joins TRBV4-2 to TRBJ2-7, with D unclear. Germline CDR1 LGHNA, CDR2 YNFKEQ. This CDR3 has 14 residues. Written as DNA, the CDR3 is TGTGCCAACAGCCAGAATTATGCAGGCTACGAGCAGTACTTC. Its protein is CANSQNYAGYEQYF.

For this clonotype: Compared with germline, one end of the junction differs, possibly owing to a read error. The J gene is TRBJ2-1, the V gene TRBV12-3 or TRBV12-4, with D unclear. The CDR3 has 13 amino acids. The CDR3 is CTSSFLSYNEQFF. CDR3 coding DNA: TGTACCAGCAGTTTCCTGTCTTATAATGAGCAGTTCTTC.

This clonotype has a handful of counts. The gene calls are TRBV11-2 and TRBJ1-3, with D tentatively TRBD1 (5 bases). V lost 5 bases to trimming and J lost 0 bases, with 23 bases between them. The CDR3 consists of 19 residues. Germline values: CDR1 SGHAT, CDR2 FQNNGV. The CDR3 loop reads CASSKATANIINSGNTIYF. CDR3 sequence (DNA): TGTGCCAGCAGCAAAGCGACAGCAAATATAATAAACTCTGGAAACACCATATATTTT.

J is TRBJ2-7 and V is TRBV5-1, with a weak D call TRBD2 (6 bases). Between the trimmed V and J ends, which lost 4 bases and 0 bases, there was a span of 23 bases. This CDR3 region has 18 residues. The germline CDR1 and CDR2 sequences are SGHRS and YFSETQ. In nucleotides, the CDR3 is TGCGCCAGCAGCCTGAGACTAGTGGGAGGCATACCCTCCTACGAGCAGTACTTC. Translation gives CASSLRLVGGIPSYEQYF.

V is TRBV4-2 and J is TRBJ2-3; 12 bases are shared with TRBD2. The CDR3 spans 17 residues. Germline V gene lookup returns CDR1 LGHNA and CDR2 YNFKEQ. With V trimmed by 9 bases and J by 2 bases, 12 bases remained unmatched. The DNA of the CDR3 is TGTGCCAGTAAAGGAACTAGCGGGGGGACAAACACAGATACGCAGTATTTT. This codes for CASKGTSGGTNTDTQYF.

The table lists this clonotype with many counts. This rearrangement joins TRBV29-1 to TRBJ1-1; D not certain. V was pared by 5 bases and J by 11 bases, with 12 bases between. This CDR3 is built from 10 residues. Germline CDR1 reads SQVTM; CDR2 reads ANQGSEA. Here the CDR3 DNA reads TGCAGCGTTAGGGTCCCCCCCGCTTTCTTT. This translates into CSVRVPPAFF. The full variable domain, its missing parts supplied by reference TRBV29-1 and TRBJ1-1, is SAVISQKPSRDICQRGTSLTIQCQVDSQVTMMFWYRQQPGQSLTLIATANQGSEATYESGFVIDKFPISRPNLTFSTLTVSNMSPEDSSIYLCSVRVPPAFFGQGTRLTVV.

This clonotype came up many times. The chain couples TRBV11-2 to TRBJ2-3, with 7 positions matching TRBD1. The CDR3 is made up of 14 amino acids. Trimming took 9 bases from V and 4 from J; bases not matched to a gene: 10. Germline lookup yields CDR1 SGHAT and CDR2 FQNNGV. The CDR3 region has the DNA TGTGCCAGAAGATCACAGGGGTTCTCAGATACGCAGTATTTT. Translated, it gives CARRSQGFSDTQYF.

Turning to this clonotype: At one boundary the junction diverges from the germline segment, which might be a read error. The chain carries TRBV6-5 and TRBJ2-7; TRBD2 agrees at 11 bases. Germline V gene lookup returns CDR1 MNHEY and CDR2 SVGAGI. CDR3 length: 15 amino acids. CDR3 protein: CASSYSTSGSGEQCF. The CDR3 bases are TGTGCCAGCAGTTACTCCACTAGCGGGAGCGGCGAGCAGTGCTTC.

With respect to this clonotype: The junction departs from the called germline gene at one end, perhaps through a read error. CDR3 sequence (DNA): TGCAGTGCTCACCGTCGGCTAGCGGGGGGGCTTTTTGGCGATGAGCAGCTCTTC. Amino acid sequence: CSAHRRLAGGLFGDEQLF. This chain joins TRBV20-1 and TRBJ2-1, with 12 positions matching TRBD2. CDR3 length: 18 amino acids. CDR1 and CDR2 (germline): DFQATT, SNEGSKA (reference sequence).